This T cell receptor beta chain came from a study of control samples from healthy donors and cancer patients. The CDR3 extends over 17 amino acids. Germline CDR1 reads LNHDA; CDR2 reads SQIVND (reference sequence). Trimming removed 9 bases from V and 1 base from J, with 19 bases in between. Sequencing used immunoSEQ multiplex PCR; TCRdb keeps in-frame clones, though not all of them. The sample has around 130,000 clones, about 88% seen once; the top ten hold more than 2.5%. Sequenced material: blood. The receptor was isolated from a man aged 45-60 years in good health. V gene TRBV19 combines with J gene TRBJ1-6, with D tentatively TRBD1 (6 bases). The CDR3 spells CASHPDRRKSYNSPLHF. The CDR3 nucleotides read TGTGCCAGCCACCCGGACAGACGAAAGTCCTATAATTCACCCCTCCACTTT.